Listed here are 2 T cell receptor beta chains from one sample, sequenced in a study of OX40 agonist ivuxolimab in advanced cancers. To prepare the library, the immunoSEQ multiplex PCR assay was applied. The immuneACCESS repertoire file appears here via TCRdb, limited to in-frame rearrangements. These files lack a portion of the clones; in checked studies, under half of the deficit traces to unresolved V genes, and the cause of the others is not known. Counted in this sample were around 48,000 clones; roughly three quarters of them appeared once. The top ten clonotypes cover approximately 2.6% of the sample. Source: CD4+ or CD8+ T cells sorted from blood, taken in a trial of the OX40 agonist ivuxolimab. These TCRs come from an adult with an advanced solid tumor such as melanoma, head and neck, liver or kidney cancer.

The V gene is TRBV6-4, the J gene TRBJ2-3, with D possibly matching TRBD2 (6 bases). The CDR3 is 14 amino acids. The V end was cut by 6 bases, the J end by 0 bases, with 10 bases between. Germline V gene sequence: CDR1 MRHNA, CDR2 SNTAGT. The CDR3 reads CASRQTSSTDTQYF. The CDR3 region has the DNA TGTGCCAGCAGACAAACTAGCAGCACAGATACGCAGTATTTT.

CDR3 amino acids: CAIKGTSGSPGDNEQFF. In DNA, the CDR3 is TGTGCCATCAAAGGGACTAGCGGGAGTCCGGGCGACAATGAGCAGTTCTTC. The rearrangement links TRBV10-3 to TRBJ2-1; TRBD2 matches 14 bases. This CDR3 is 17 amino acids long. With V trimmed by 7 bases and J by 5 bases, 10 bases remained unmatched. CDR1 ENHRY and CDR2 SYGVKD come from the germline V gene.